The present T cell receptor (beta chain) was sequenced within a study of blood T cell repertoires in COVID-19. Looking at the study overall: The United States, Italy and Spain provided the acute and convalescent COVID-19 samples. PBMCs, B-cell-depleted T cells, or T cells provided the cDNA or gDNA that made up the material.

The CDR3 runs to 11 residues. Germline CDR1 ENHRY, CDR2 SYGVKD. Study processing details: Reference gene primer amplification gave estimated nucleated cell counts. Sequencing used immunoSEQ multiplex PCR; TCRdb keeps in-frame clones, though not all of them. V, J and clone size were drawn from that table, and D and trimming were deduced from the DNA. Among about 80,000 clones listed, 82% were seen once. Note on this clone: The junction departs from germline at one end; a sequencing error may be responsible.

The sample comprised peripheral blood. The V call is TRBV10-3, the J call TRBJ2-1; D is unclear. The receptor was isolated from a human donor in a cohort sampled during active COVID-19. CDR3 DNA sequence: TGTGCCATCGGTGAGCGCAATGAGCAGTTCTTC. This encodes CAIGERNEQFF.